A selection of T cell receptor beta chains follows, all from one sample in a study of blood T cell repertoires in COVID-19. Sequenced by immunoSEQ multiplex PCR; TCRdb stores in-frame clones only, minus some. This table holds 180,000 or so clones, roughly 86% found once. Specimen: PBMCs or T cells enriched from blood (not recorded which). These receptors were taken from a middle-aged man with acute COVID-19. Both conserved end residues are part of each CDR3. The D gene is left open where the match is weak. Not all rows give a size; the values are once, few, many and, for expanded clones, a class.

d_call	v_call	j_call	clone_size	cdr3_aa	cdr3_nt
NA	TRBV9	TRBJ2-2	NA	CASSVDPRSVSAGELFF	TGTGCCAGCAGCGTAGATCCCCGGTCAGTAAGCGCCGGGGAGCTGTTTTTT
TRBD1	TRBV28	TRBJ1-2	NA	CASRPTGTGAGYTF	TGTGCCAGCAGACCGACCGGGACAGGGGCTGGCTACACCTTC
TRBD2	TRBV14	TRBJ2-7	once	CASITSGRPYEQYF	TGTGCCAGTATTACTAGCGGGAGACCCTACGAGCAGTACTTC
TRBD1	TRBV2	TRBJ2-1	once	CARSGQGGNEQFF	TGTGCCAGATCGGGACAGGGAGGGAATGAGCAGTTCTTC
NA	TRBV5-5	TRBJ2-1	NA	CASSLARQVSSYNEQFF	TGTGCCAGCAGCTTGGCCCGGCAGGTGAGCTCCTACAATGAGCAGTTCTTC
NA	TRBV27	TRBJ2-1	NA	CASSPRGSGRYNEQFF	TGTGCCAGCAGTCCCCGCGGTAGCGGTCGGTACAATGAGCAGTTCTTC
NA	TRBV27	TRBJ1-6	few	CASSPGFNSPLHF	TGTGCCAGCAGCCCAGGGTTTAATTCACCCCTCCACTTT
TRBD1	TRBV5-1	TRBJ1-2	NA	CASSLAGTGEGYTF	TGCGCCAGCAGCTTGGCCGGGACAGGGGAAGGCTACACCTTC
NA	TRBV9	TRBJ1-3	NA	CASGRTDGNTIYF	TGTGCCAGCGGCCGGACAGACGGAAACACCATATATTTT
TRBD1	TRBV25-1	TRBJ1-1	once	CASSARTGANTEAFF	TGTGCCAGCAGTGCCCGGACAGGGGCGAACACTGAAGCTTTCTTT
TRBD2	TRBV3-1/TRBV3-2	TRBJ2-1	NA	CASSRGGSLSRNEQFF	TGTGCCAGCAGTCGTGGCGGGAGCCTTTCTCGGAATGAGCAGTTCTTC
NA	TRBV7-9	TRBJ2-1	NA	CASSPRDFNEQFF	TGTGCCAGCAGCCCGAGGGACTTCAATGAGCAGTTCTTC
TRBD2	TRBV12-5	TRBJ2-3	NA	CASGPGLPPDTQYF	TGTGCTAGTGGTCCGGGACTACCTCCGGATACGCAGTATTTT
NA	TRBV7-9	TRBJ1-1	NA	CASSGGQVNTEAFF	TGTGCCAGCAGTGGGGGACAAGTGAACACTGAAGCTTTCTTT
NA	TRBV27	TRBJ1-2	NA	CASSQDRDYGYTF	TGTGCCAGCAGTCAGGACAGAGACTATGGCTACACCTTC
NA	TRBV15	TRBJ1-5	NA	CATSRAIGQPQHF	TGTGCCACCAGCAGAGCCATCGGTCAGCCCCAGCATTTT
NA	TRBV28	TRBJ1-1	few	CASSTLQGFPEAFF	TGTGCCAGCAGCACATTACAGGGATTCCCTGAAGCTTTCTTT
NA	TRBV7-9	TRBJ2-7	NA	CASSPGASYEQYF	TGTGCCAGCAGCCCGGGAGCTAGCTACGAGCAGTACTTC
NA	TRBV5-1	TRBJ1-1	once	CASSIQYQGRRTEAFF	TGCGCCAGCAGCATCCAATATCAGGGGAGAAGAACTGAAGCTTTCTTT
NA	TRBV10-3	TRBJ2-6	NA	CAISVSEARSGANVLTF	TGTGCCATCAGTGTATCAGAGGCCCGCTCTGGGGCCAACGTCCTGACTTTC